The 12 T cell receptor beta chains below come from one sample, sequenced in a study of vaccination and CD4 T cells after COVID-19. Specified time point: late sampling 161 to 241 days after vaccination in a few convalescent patients. Treatment here: roughly ten-day PBMC culture with coronavirus spike peptide pools or control peptides (ViraFEST assay). What these receptors recognize is not known. The Oncomine TCR Beta short-read assay was applied to DNA of cultured CD4+ T cells. TCRdb ran MiXCR on the PCR reads and lists one entry per CDR3 protein. The profile shows about 21,000 distinct CDR3 sequences, roughly 40% of them singletons. Sequenced material: CD4+ T cells from blood, cultured in vitro, taken about 7 months after SARS-CoV-2 vaccination. These TCRs come from a human donor who had recovered from COVID-19.

Only a few counts were recorded for this clonotype. This sequence joins TRBV6-2 or TRBV6-3 and TRBJ2-3, with D hard to call. Per germline, CDR1 MNHEY and CDR2 SVGEGT. The V end lost 5 bases, the J end lost 2 bases, and 5 bases lay between the germline ends. The CDR3 spans 12 residues. The CDR3 coding sequence is TGTGCCAGCAGTACTAACACAGATACGCAGTATTTT. It is translated as CASSTNTDTQYF.

The chain employs TRBV6-1 and TRBJ2-7; D remains unclear. The germline V gene encodes CDR1 MNHNS and CDR2 SASEGT. The CDR3 is 13 residues long. V was shortened by 0 bases and J by 3 bases, with 6 bases between the two germline ends. DNA for the CDR3: TGTGCCAGCAGTGAAGCGGAATTCTACGAGCAGTACTTC. Translated, it gives CASSEAEFYEQYF.

The table lists this clonotype with a few counts. The gene calls are TRBV20-1 and TRBJ2-3, with D tentatively TRBD1 (6 bases). CDR1 and CDR2 from the germline V gene are DFQATT and SNEGSKA (reference sequence). V lost 3 bases, J lost 3 bases, and 7 bases lay in between. This CDR3 is 12 amino acids long. CDR3 amino acids: CSARTGTDTQYF. The DNA of the CDR3 is TGCAGTGCTAGGACAGGAACAGATACGCAGTATTTT.

Comments on this clonotype: This clone may be a read error of a much larger clone one base away. The genes are TRBV15 and TRBJ1-6; D gene ambiguous. The germline gives CDR1 LNHNV, CDR2 YYDKDF (reference sequence). V was cut by 5 bases and J by 7 bases, with 15 bases left in between. CDR3 length equals 15 residues. CDR3 in DNA: TGTGCCACCAGCCCAAGGAGGTTGAACAATTCACCCCTCCACTTT. This translates into CATSPRRLNNSPLHF.

Only a few counts were recorded for this clonotype. The rearrangement links TRBV7-9 to TRBJ2-1; no definite D call. Germline V gene sequence: CDR1 SEHNR, CDR2 FQNEAQ (reference sequence). V lost 5 bases, J lost 1 base, and 15 bases lay in between. There are 16 residues in the CDR3. The CDR3 protein is CASSPRALRSYNEQFF. CDR3 sequence (DNA): TGTGCCAGCAGCCCTCGGGCCCTTAGGTCCTACAATGAGCAGTTCTTC.

This clonotype was seen a handful of times. The J gene is TRBJ2-5, the V gene TRBV24-1; the match to TRBD2 covers 11 bases. Germline V gene lookup returns CDR1 KGHDR and CDR2 SFDVKD. There are 16 residues in the CDR3. With V trimmed by 3 bases and J by 5 bases, 7 bases remained unmatched. CDR3 region: CATSDATSGRVETQYF. CDR3 nucleotide sequence: TGTGCCACCAGTGATGCTACTAGCGGGAGAGTCGAGACCCAGTACTTC.

This clonotype was counted between two and nine times. This chain joins TRBV20-1 and TRBJ2-7; 8 bases match TRBD1. CDR1 and CDR2 (germline): DFQATT, SNEGSKA (reference sequence). V lost 6 bases to trimming and J lost 0 bases; unmatched junction nucleotides: 4. CDR3 length: 13 amino acids. The CDR3 region is CSAGTGFSYEQYF. DNA for the CDR3: TGCAGTGCGGGGACAGGCTTCTCCTACGAGCAGTACTTC.

This chain joins TRBV29-1 and TRBJ1-5; D is possibly TRBD1 (6 bases). V dropped 4 bases and J dropped 4 bases, with 14 bases sitting between them. CDR1 is SQVTM and CDR2 is ANQGSEA in the germline V gene. The CDR3 covers 14 residues. The CDR3: CSVGSGAMNQPQHF. The CDR3 DNA reads as TGCAGCGTTGGATCGGGGGCAATGAATCAGCCCCAGCATTTT.

The V call is TRBV28, the J call TRBJ1-1; 9 positions agree with TRBD1. The CDR3 runs 14 residues. Germline V gene data show CDR1 as MDHEN and CDR2 as SYDVKM. Trimming cost V 5 bases and J 3 bases; bases outside gene matches: 4. The CDR3 coding sequence is TGTGCCAGCAGTACGGGACAGGGCCACACTGAAGCTTTCTTT. This gives the protein CASSTGQGHTEAFF.

The chain has TRBV20-1 and TRBJ1-5; TRBD1 matches 9 bases. CDR1 is DFQATT and CDR2 is SNEGSKA in the germline V gene (reference sequence). V was clipped by 3 bases and J by 9 bases; unmatched bases: 12. The CDR3 sequence is 15 residues long. CDR3 sequence: CSARETGGPRGPQHF. CDR3 in DNA: TGCAGTGCTAGGGAAACAGGGGGCCCTAGGGGGCCCCAGCATTTT.

The chain combines TRBV20-1 with TRBJ2-1; 10 positions agree with TRBD2. V lost 1 base and J lost 7; bases outside the gene matches: 10. The CDR3 runs to 16 residues. Germline V lookup: CDR1 DFQATT, CDR2 SNEGSKA (reference sequence). The CDR3 sequence: CSARGGLAGVLNEQFF. The CDR3 DNA sequence: TGCAGTGCTAGAGGAGGGCTAGCGGGAGTTCTGAATGAGCAGTTCTTC.

As concerns this clonotype: One junction end disagrees with the germline gene, perhaps due to a read error. V usage is TRBV19 and J usage is TRBJ2-1, with D maybe TRBD1 (6 bases). The CDR3 totals 16 residues. CDR1 is LNHDA and CDR2 is SQIVND in the germline V gene (reference sequence). The CDR3 loop is CGSSMGAAYSYNEQFF. CDR3 nucleotides: TGTGGCAGTAGTATGGGGGCGGCCTACTCCTACAATGAGCAGTTCTTC. The full variable domain, completed using reference TRBV19 and TRBJ2-1, is DGGITQSPKYLFRKEGQNVTLSCEQNLNHDAMYWYRQDPGQGLRLIYYSQIVNDFQKGDIAEGYSVSREKKESFPLTVTSAQKNPTAFYLCGSSMGAAYSYNEQFFGPGTRLTVL.